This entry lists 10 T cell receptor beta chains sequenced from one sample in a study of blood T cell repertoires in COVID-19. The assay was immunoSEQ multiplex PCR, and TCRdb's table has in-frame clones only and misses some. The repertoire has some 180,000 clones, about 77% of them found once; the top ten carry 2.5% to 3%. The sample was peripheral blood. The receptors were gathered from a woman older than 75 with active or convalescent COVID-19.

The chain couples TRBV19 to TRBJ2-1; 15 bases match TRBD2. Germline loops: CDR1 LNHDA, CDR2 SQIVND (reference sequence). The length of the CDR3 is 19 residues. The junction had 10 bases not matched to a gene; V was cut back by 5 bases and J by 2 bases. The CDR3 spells CASSRGGLAGGRAYNEQFF. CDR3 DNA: TGTGCCAGTAGTCGTGGGGGACTAGCGGGGGGCCGAGCCTACAATGAGCAGTTCTTC.

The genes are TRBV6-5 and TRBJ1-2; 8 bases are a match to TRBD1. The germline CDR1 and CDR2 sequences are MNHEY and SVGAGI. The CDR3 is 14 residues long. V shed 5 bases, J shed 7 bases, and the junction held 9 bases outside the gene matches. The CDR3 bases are TGTGCCAGCAGTCCCAGGGGGCGCGGATCTGGCTACACCTTC. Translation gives CASSPRGRGSGYTF.

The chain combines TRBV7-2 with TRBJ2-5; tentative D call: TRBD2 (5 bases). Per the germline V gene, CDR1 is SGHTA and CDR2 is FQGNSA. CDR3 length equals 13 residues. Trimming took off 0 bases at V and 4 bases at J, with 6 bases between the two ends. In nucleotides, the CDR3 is TGTGCCAGCAGCTTAGCGCGGGCAGAGACCCAGTACTTC. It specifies CASSLARAETQYF.

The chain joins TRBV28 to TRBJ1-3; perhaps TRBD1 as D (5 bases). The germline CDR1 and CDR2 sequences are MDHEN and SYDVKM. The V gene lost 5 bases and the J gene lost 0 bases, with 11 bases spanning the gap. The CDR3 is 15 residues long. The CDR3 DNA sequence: TGTGCCAGCAGTGCGGGACCGCACTCTGGAAACACCATATATTTT. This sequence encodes CASSAGPHSGNTIYF.

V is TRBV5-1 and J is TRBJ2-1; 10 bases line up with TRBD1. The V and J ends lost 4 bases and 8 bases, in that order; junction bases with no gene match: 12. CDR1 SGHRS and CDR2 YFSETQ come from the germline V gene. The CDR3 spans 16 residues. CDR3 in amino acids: CASSPEGTGAWDEQFF. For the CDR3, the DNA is TGCGCCAGCAGCCCTGAGGGGACAGGGGCTTGGGATGAGCAGTTCTTC. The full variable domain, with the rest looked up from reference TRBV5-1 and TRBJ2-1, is KAGVTQTPRYLIKTRGQQVTLSCSPISGHRSVSWYQQTPGQGLQFLFEYFSETQRNKGNFPGRFSGRQFSNSRSEMNVSTLELGDSALYLCASSPEGTGAWDEQFFGPGTRLTVL.

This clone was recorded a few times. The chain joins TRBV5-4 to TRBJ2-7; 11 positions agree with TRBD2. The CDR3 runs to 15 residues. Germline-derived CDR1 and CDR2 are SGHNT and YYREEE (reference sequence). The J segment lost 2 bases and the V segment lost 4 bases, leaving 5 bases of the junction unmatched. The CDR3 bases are TGTGCCAGCAGCCTTACTAGCGGGGGAACCTACGAGCAGTACTTC. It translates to CASSLTSGGTYEQYF.

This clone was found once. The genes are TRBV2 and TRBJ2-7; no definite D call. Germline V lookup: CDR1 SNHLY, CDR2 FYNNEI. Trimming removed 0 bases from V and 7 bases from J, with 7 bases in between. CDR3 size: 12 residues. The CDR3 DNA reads TGTGCCAGCAGTGAAGCCGTCTTGGAGCAGTACTTC. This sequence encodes CASSEAVLEQYF. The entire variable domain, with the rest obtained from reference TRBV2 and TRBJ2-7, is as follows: EPEVTQTPSHQVTQMGQEVILRCVPISNHLYFYWYRQILGQKVEFLVSFYNNEISEKSEIFDDQFSVERPDGSNFTLKIRSTKLEDSAMYFCASSEAVLEQYFGPGTRLTVT.

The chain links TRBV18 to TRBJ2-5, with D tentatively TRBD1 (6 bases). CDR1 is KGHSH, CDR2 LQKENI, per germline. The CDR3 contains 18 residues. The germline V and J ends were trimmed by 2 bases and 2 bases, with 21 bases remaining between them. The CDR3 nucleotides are TGTGCCAGCTCACCATCAAGCATGAGGGACAACGGACAAGAGACCCAGTACTTC. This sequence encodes CASSPSSMRDNGQETQYF. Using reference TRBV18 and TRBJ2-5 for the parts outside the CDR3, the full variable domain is NAGVMQNPRHLVRRRGQEARLRCSPMKGHSHVYWYRQLPEEGLKFMVYLQKENIIDESGMPKERFSAEFPKEGPSILRIQQVVRGDSAAYFCASSPSSMRDNGQETQYFGPGTRLLVL.

In nucleotides, the CDR3 is TGTGCCAGCAGTAGGTCCGGGACAGGGAACACTGAAGCTTTCTTT. Its translation is CASSRSGTGNTEAFF. This chain joins TRBV6-5 and TRBJ1-1; the match to TRBD1 covers 8 bases. Germline CDR1 is MNHEY and CDR2 is SVGAGI. The trim removed 5 bases at V and 1 base at J, leaving 6 bases unmatched. The CDR3 is 15 amino acids.

The CDR3 DNA follows: TGTGCCAGCAGTGAGCCCGCAGGGGCAGATACGCAGTATTTT. Its translation is CASSEPAGADTQYF. The rearrangement links TRBV6-1 to TRBJ2-3; TRBD1 might be the D (6 bases). CDR3 size: 14 residues. V shed 3 bases and J shed 4 bases, with 11 bases lying between them. CDR1 is MNHNS and CDR2 is SASEGT in the germline V gene.